The next 31 T cell receptor beta chains were all read from a single sample in a study of blood T cells in healthy people across ages. It was with a sample-barcoded 5' primer and a J-beta primer mix that a second PCR of about 6 to 12 cycles was run. From the 5' RACE reads, TCRdb called clonotypes with MiXCR, one entry per CDR3 protein. This sample has roughly 1,300,000 distinct CDR3 sequences, with approximately 63% found just once. Material: blood. Receptor source: a man aged 18 to 35 in good health.

This clonotype was seen a few times. The rearrangement uses TRBV7-2 and TRBJ2-1; possible D gene TRBD2, 6 bases. This CDR3 is 15 amino acids long. V was shortened by 4 bases and J by 1 base, with 11 bases between the two germline ends. Germline assignment: CDR1 SGHTA and CDR2 FQGNSA. CDR3 nucleotides: TGTGCCAGCAGCTACCGGGACTTATCCTACAATGAGCAGTTCTTC. Translation: CASSYRDLSYNEQFF.

This clonotype came up a few times. The chain uses TRBV12-3 or TRBV12-4 and TRBJ2-3, with 9 bases identical to TRBD2. V lost 7 bases, J lost 0 bases, and 2 bases stayed unmatched. The CDR3 is 14 residues long. The CDR3 DNA follows: TGTGCCAGCACCCTAGCGGGAAGCACAGATACGCAGTATTTT. As protein: CASTLAGSTDTQYF.

In its sample, this clonotype was seen a few times. The V call is TRBV12-3 or TRBV12-4, the J call TRBJ1-2; D unresolved. CDR3 length: 13 residues. Trimming took 3 bases from V and 4 from J, leaving 9 bases between them. CDR3 sequence: CASSFVEGYGYTF. CDR3 coding DNA: TGTGCCAGCAGTTTTGTAGAGGGCTATGGCTACACCTTC.

The chain employs TRBV7-2 and TRBJ2-3; no clear D gene. CDR3 size: 12 residues. V was pared by 7 bases and J by 4 bases, with 9 bases between. Looked up from germline, CDR1 is SGHTA and CDR2 is FQGNSA. This CDR3 is CASTASPDTQYF. The CDR3 bases are TGTGCCAGCACCGCCTCCCCAGATACGCAGTATTTT.

This sequence joins TRBV12-3 or TRBV12-4 and TRBJ2-6; D possibly corresponds to TRBD1 (5 bases). The CDR3 runs 17 residues. Trimming shortened V by 5 bases and J by 0 bases, and 14 bases separated the two germline ends. CDR3 DNA sequence: TGTGCCAGCAGTGCCCCCTTTAGGGGCTCTGGGGCCAACGTCCTGACTTTC. Translation: CASSAPFRGSGANVLTF.

This clonotype was recorded only once. The V call is TRBV7-9, the J call TRBJ2-2; D is uncertain. This CDR3 contains 15 residues. Per the germline V gene, CDR1 is SEHNR and CDR2 is FQNEAQ (reference sequence). Trimming pared 1 base from V and 6 bases from J, leaving 12 bases between. CDR3 region: CASSLGLTDAGELFF. The CDR3 coding sequence is TGTGCCAGCAGCTTAGGCCTCACGGACGCCGGGGAGCTGTTTTTT.

The sample holds a few counts of this clonotype. The chain combines TRBV3-1 with TRBJ2-1, with 15 positions matching TRBD2. Trimming took 6 bases from V and 3 from J; bases not matched to a gene: 6. The CDR3 length is 17 residues. Germline loops: CDR1 LGHDT, CDR2 YNNKEL (reference sequence). The CDR3 sequence is CASRGLAGGRHYNEQFF. In DNA form, the CDR3 reads TGTGCCAGCAGGGGACTAGCGGGAGGAAGGCACTACAATGAGCAGTTCTTC.

The J gene is TRBJ2-3, the V gene TRBV11-1, with 7 bases identical to TRBD1. The CDR3 has 17 amino acids. V lost 5 bases to trimming and J lost 3 bases; unmatched junction nucleotides: 14. The V gene's germline CDR1 is SGHAT and CDR2 FQDESV (reference sequence). CDR3: CASSRWARQGLTDTQYF. DNA for the CDR3: TGTGCCAGCAGCCGGTGGGCCAGACAGGGCCTAACAGATACGCAGTATTTT.

This sequence joins TRBV12-3 or TRBV12-4 and TRBJ1-4; D is perhaps TRBD1 (6 bases). This CDR3 region has 14 residues. Trimming took off 7 bases at V and 3 bases at J, with 12 bases between the two ends. The DNA of the CDR3 is TGTGCCAGCAATCAACAGGGACCTAATGAAAAACTGTTTTTT. As protein: CASNQQGPNEKLFF.

The rearrangement uses TRBV10-3 and TRBJ2-7; 12 nucleotides match TRBD1. The CDR3 has 14 residues. From germline, CDR1 is ENHRY and CDR2 SYGVKD. Trimming cost V 6 bases and J 2 bases; bases outside gene matches: 2. Written as DNA, the CDR3 is TGTGCCATCAGGGGGGACAGGGGGCCCTACGAGCAGTACTTC. Its translation: CAIRGDRGPYEQYF.

V usage is TRBV29-1 and J usage is TRBJ2-7, with 8 positions matching TRBD2. V lost 6 bases and J lost 9; bases outside the gene matches: 16. Germline CDR1 SQVTM, CDR2 ANQGSEA. The CDR3 totals 14 residues. CDR3 bases: TGCAGCGTAGTACCCCCGGGACTAGGAGGGGTGCAGTACTTC. This gives the protein CSVVPPGLGGVQYF.

The chain couples TRBV6-5 to TRBJ2-7; D not resolved. With 6 bases removed from V and 6 bases from J, the gap between germline ends came to 15 bases. CDR3 length: 13 amino acids. Germline lookup yields CDR1 MNHEY and CDR2 SVGAGI. The CDR3 DNA is TGTGCCAGCAGCCCGATGTCCCTTAGCGAGCAGTACTTC. Translated: CASSPMSLSEQYF.

The rearrangement joins TRBV4-2 to TRBJ2-2; 10 bases fit TRBD2. The CDR3 spans 17 residues. Germline-derived CDR1 and CDR2 are LGHNA and YNFKEQ. The V segment lost 1 base and the J segment 5 bases; nucleotides outside the gene matches: 7. The CDR3 reads CASSQGRTSGKTGELFF. CDR3 in DNA: TGTGCCAGCAGCCAAGGGCGGACTAGCGGAAAGACCGGGGAGCTGTTTTTT.

This chain uses TRBV9 with TRBJ2-1; 8 bases fit TRBD2. V gave up 3 bases and J gave up 8 bases; unmatched junction bases: 7. CDR1 is SGDLS and CDR2 is YYNGEE in the germline V gene. CDR3 length: 14 residues. The CDR3 sequence: CASSGTRGGDEQFF. In DNA form, the CDR3 reads TGTGCCAGCAGCGGTACCCGGGGGGGCGATGAGCAGTTCTTC.

The chain combines TRBV5-1 with TRBJ2-3, with D perhaps matching TRBD1 or TRBD2 (5 bases each). Germline V gene data show CDR1 as SGHRS and CDR2 as YFSETQ. Trimming left V 3 bases short and J 0 bases short, with 20 bases between. This CDR3 is 18 amino acids long. The CDR3 sequence is CASSWGPREPFSTDTQYF. As DNA, the CDR3 is TGCGCCAGCAGCTGGGGACCCCGAGAACCCTTTAGCACAGATACGCAGTATTTT.

V gene TRBV4-1 combines with J gene TRBJ1-5; D not certain. The CDR3 runs to 16 residues. V gave up 1 base and J gave up 1 base, with 11 bases separating them. The germline CDR1 and CDR2 sequences are MGHRA and YSYEKL. CDR3 region: CASSQVEGSSNQPQHF. As DNA, the CDR3 is TGCGCCAGCAGCCAAGTCGAGGGCAGCAGCAATCAGCCCCAGCATTTT.

The CDR3 is CASSLELVSYTF. The CDR3 nucleotides are TGTGCCAGCAGCCTCGAATTGGTTAGCTACACCTTC. The chain is built from TRBV7-9 and TRBJ1-2; D gene uncertain. Germline assignment: CDR1 SEHNR and CDR2 FQNEAQ (reference sequence). The CDR3 length is 12 residues. Trimming took 5 bases from V and 9 from J, leaving 13 bases between them.

The V call is TRBV10-3, the J call TRBJ2-5, with 11 bases aligning to TRBD1. V gave up 3 bases and J gave up 4 bases; unmatched junction bases: 7. The CDR3 extends over 16 amino acids. From germline, CDR1 is ENHRY and CDR2 SYGVKD. The DNA of the CDR3 is TGTGCCATCAGTGACGGACAGGGGGCTCTTGGAGAGACCCAGTACTTC. Residues: CAISDGQGALGETQYF.

In the case of this clonotype: The junction departs from germline at one end; a sequencing error may be responsible. The chain joins TRBV29-1 to TRBJ1-2; D uncertain. The germline V gene encodes CDR1 SQVTM and CDR2 ANQGSEA. The CDR3 is 14 amino acids. CDR3 DNA sequence: TGCAGTGTTGATGAGCAAGGCTTGAACTATGGCTACACCTTC. This sequence encodes CSVDEQGLNYGYTF. Together with reference TRBV29-1 and TRBJ1-2, the CDR3 gives the full variable domain: SAVISQKPSRDICQRGTSLTIQCQVDSQVTMMFWYRQQPGQSLTLIATANQGSEATYESGFVIDKFPISRPNLTFSTLTVSNMSPEDSSIYLCSVDEQGLNYGYTFGSGTRLTVV.

This chain uses TRBV5-5 with TRBJ2-3; TRBD1 matches at 8 bases. Looked up from germline, CDR1 is SGHKS and CDR2 is YYEKEE (reference sequence). V lost 4 bases, J lost 2 bases, and 6 bases stayed unmatched. This CDR3 is 15 amino acids long. CDR3 nucleotides: TGTGCCAGCAGCCCTGACAGGGGTTTCACAGATACGCAGTATTTT. This gives the protein CASSPDRGFTDTQYF. Based on the CDR3 plus reference TRBV5-5 and TRBJ2-3, the full variable domain is DAGVTQSPTHLIKTRGQQVTLRCSPISGHKSVSWYQQVLGQGPQFIFQYYEKEERGRGNFPDRFSARQFPNYSSELNVNALLLGDSALYLCASSPDRGFTDTQYFGPGTRLTVL.

The chain links TRBV7-2 to TRBJ1-4; D unclear. Germline V CDR1 and CDR2: SGHTA, FQGNSA. This CDR3 has 14 amino acids. The ends were cut back, 4 bases at V and 5 bases at J, with 11 bases in the middle. Here the CDR3 reads CASSSDPFNEKLFF. The CDR3, as DNA: TGTGCCAGCAGCTCGGACCCGTTCAATGAAAAACTGTTTTTT.

This clonotype was observed a single time. V gene TRBV2 combines with J gene TRBJ1-4; no clear D. The CDR3 contains 12 residues. Germline V lookup: CDR1 SNHLY, CDR2 FYNNEI. Trimming pared 7 bases from V and 8 bases from J, leaving 11 bases between. CDR3 protein: CASTTLREKLFF. CDR3 nucleotide sequence: TGTGCCAGCACCACACTTAGGGAAAAACTGTTTTTT.

V usage is TRBV20-1 and J usage is TRBJ1-5; no definite D call. Trimming left V 0 bases short and J 5 bases short, with 17 bases between. CDR1 is DFQATT and CDR2 is SNEGSKA in the germline V gene (reference sequence). The CDR3 totals 16 residues. The CDR3 nucleotides are TGCAGTGCTAGAGATCAAGGGATGTTGAGTTATCAGCCCCAGCATTTT. Its translation is CSARDQGMLSYQPQHF.

The chain has TRBV18 and TRBJ1-4; D ambiguous. V was clipped by 2 bases and J by 8 bases, with 12 bases between them. This CDR3 has 14 amino acids. The germline V gene has CDR1 KGHSH and CDR2 LQKENI. CDR3 protein: CASSPGPAAEKLFF. DNA of the CDR3: TGTGCCAGCTCACCAGGGCCGGCTGCAGAAAAACTGTTTTTT.

The gene calls are TRBV27 and TRBJ2-1, with a weak D call TRBD2 (6 bases). Trimming stripped 10 bases from V and 8 bases from J, with 21 bases between. CDR1 MNHEY and CDR2 SMNVEV come from the germline V gene (reference sequence). The CDR3 has 14 amino acids. CDR3 sequence reads: CATAPGLRGDEQFF. In DNA form, the CDR3 reads TGTGCCACCGCGCCGGGACTTAGGGGCGATGAGCAGTTCTTC.

This chain joins TRBV27 and TRBJ1-2, with 10 bases that match TRBD1. The CDR3 sequence is 15 residues long. Germline values: CDR1 MNHEY, CDR2 SMNVEV (reference sequence). After removal of 5 bases from V and 7 bases from J, the junction contained 10 bases not matched to a gene. CDR3 sequence (DNA): TGTGCCAGCAGTGCGGCGGGACAGGGGCTGTCTGGCTACACCTTC. Its protein is CASSAAGQGLSGYTF.

The chain has TRBV20-1 and TRBJ2-3; 7 nucleotides align to TRBD2. Germline V gene sequence: CDR1 DFQATT, CDR2 SNEGSKA (reference sequence). The V and J ends lost 0 bases and 6 bases, in that order; junction bases with no gene match: 6. This CDR3 is 14 amino acids long. The CDR3 sequence: CSARDNGGRDTQYF. In DNA form, the CDR3 reads TGCAGTGCTAGAGATAACGGGGGGAGGGATACGCAGTATTTT.

The chain couples TRBV3-1 to TRBJ2-7; tentatively, D is TRBD1 or TRBD2 (5 bases each). There are 14 residues in the CDR3. V was trimmed by 4 bases and J by 6 bases, leaving 16 bases between them. Germline assignment: CDR1 LGHDT and CDR2 YNNKEL (reference sequence). The CDR3 reads CASSPPGTISEQYF. The CDR3 coding sequence is TGTGCCAGCAGCCCCCCCGGGACGATCTCCGAGCAGTACTTC.

This clonotype was picked up a small number of times. The rearrangement uses TRBV3-1 and TRBJ1-6, with no clear D. CDR1 LGHDT and CDR2 YNNKEL come from the germline V gene (reference sequence). This CDR3 has 16 residues. The V end lost 1 base, the J end lost 7 bases, and 14 bases lay between the germline ends. This chain's CDR3 is CASSQVRGLRNSPLHF. In nucleotides, the CDR3 is TGTGCCAGCAGCCAAGTGCGTGGATTGCGGAATTCACCCCTCCACTTT.

This clonotype was seen at least ten times. V and J are TRBV20-1 and TRBJ2-5; 8 bases line up with TRBD1. From germline, CDR1 is DFQATT and CDR2 SNEGSKA (reference sequence). The CDR3 spans 16 residues. The V gene end was trimmed by 0 bases and the J gene end by 3 bases; junction bases not matched to a gene: 9. DNA of the CDR3: TGCAGTGCTAGAGATGTGGCCAGGGGGCGGGAAGAGACCCAGTACTTC. It yields the protein CSARDVARGREETQYF.

V gene TRBV5-1 combines with J gene TRBJ2-1; 9 positions match TRBD2. The CDR3 sequence is 19 residues long. Germline CDR1 SGHRS, CDR2 YFSETQ. V gave up 0 bases and J gave up 1 base; unmatched junction bases: 11. In nucleotides, the CDR3 is TGCGCCAGCAGCTTGGATTATATAGCGGGGGATTTTTCCTACAATGAGCAGTTCTTC. It yields the protein CASSLDYIAGDFSYNEQFF.